This T cell receptor beta chain was retrieved from a study of human T cells and chemical hapten exposure (dated by TCRdb to the early 2020s). In terms of the full investigation: For sensitization, 2% DPC in acetone was applied to a roughly 2 cm by roughly 2 cm area of upper inner arm skin. Blood for TCR sequencing was provided by twenty-nine alopecia patients at one to four time points (pre-sensitization, 2, 6 and 24 weeks). Alopecia areata with under or over 50% scalp involvement, alopecia totalis and alopecia universalis were represented in the patient cohort, which was mostly female. The libraries were sequenced as a pool, and the TCR yield per sample differed mostly because of small variations in library volumes within the pool. Patch testing was done on the upper back using Finn chambers containing 0.01% DPC, and results were scored after 6 days according to International Contact Dermatitis Research Group standards. The study tracked peripheral blood TCR repertoire changes in vivo during primary and secondary sensitization to the hapten diphenylcyclopropenone (DPC) in alopecia patients. Blood samples were taken from patients before sensitization (week 0) and at 2, 6 and about 24 weeks after DPC sensitization. Throughout the approximately 23-week study period, patients were also given weekly therapeutic DPC doses on the scalp. Results and caveats for the whole study, not just this receptor: The number of PT1 expanded TCRs positively correlated with patch test score, significant at thresholds 8, 16 and 32 but not 4. After repeated subsampling, the strength of the expansion versus patch-test correlation and the threshold at which it became significant changed. Because every patient had alopecia, a presumed autoimmune disease, the patients' immune response might differ from that of healthy individuals. The number of TCRs above 1 in 1000 frequency did not change with DPC sensitization; there was no evidence of global repertoire structure alterations. Compared with pre-sensitization or healthy control sets, expanded TCRs formed significantly more large CDR3 similarity clusters, which is consistent with antigen-driven responses.

Spanning cysteine to phenylalanine, the CDR3 consists of 13 amino acids. CDR3 DNA is the only sequence kept; it has 39 bases, read in frame from the first base. The germline V gene (reference sequence) gives CDR1 as DFQATT and CDR2 as SNEGSKA. Unmatched junction bases come to 2, with V trimmed by 3 bases and J by 4 bases. To prepare the library, RACE was applied. The instrument given in TCRdb is NextSeq 500. During library preparation, unique molecular identifiers were attached to individual cDNA molecules so that TCRs could be counted in a quantitative, reproducible way. Both TCR alpha and TCR beta chains were sequenced from each blood RNA sample. Under the source paper's analysis protocol: A median of around 100,000 TCRs per sample was observed, with a range of roughly 20,000 to 750,000. V, J and CDR3 annotation of the TCR reads was carried out using the Decombinator software suite. To make PS versus PT1 abundance plots, every sample was subsampled to the same number of TCRs (28,000). TCRs were defined as expanded if absent before sensitization and observed at least eight times at the 2-week time point. Through fastp at Q25 and MiXCR, TCRdb rebuilt clones from the public reads, retaining in-frame beta chains. Records with the same CDR3 protein are collapsed into one entry carrying the most frequent genes and DNA. These V and J calls derive from TCRdb rather than the authors' analysis. This sample is represented by roughly 180,000 distinct CDR3 sequences; about 14% of them were singletons. 1.7% of the sample lies in the top ten.

A remark on this clonotype: It lacks a known antigen. Per-nucleotide qualities are absent, and no much larger clonotype sits a single base away.

The time point label of this sample denotes: patch test 1, 2 weeks after DPC sensitization. In the paper's terms, the treatment or condition label means: therapeutic diphenylcyclopropenone sensitization with weekly scalp DPC. At each patch-test visit, blood was drawn before the patch test was applied. Patients were eligible if aged 18 to 70, diagnosed with alopecia and judged suitable for DPC therapy, and pregnant patients were excluded. Total RNA was isolated from unfractionated whole blood collected in Tempus Blood RNA tubes. This sequence originates from a woman in her twenties or thirties with alopecia areata. Some clones in this sample may be carry-over from other donors' samples. Recombination connected TRBV20-1 to TRBJ2-1; TRBD2 lines up with 8 middle nucleotides. The specimen was whole blood, collected in connection with sensitization to the hapten diphenylcyclopropenone (DPC). The CDR3 amino acid sequence is: CSARASGYNEQFF. The nucleotide sequence reads TGCAGTGCTAGGGCTAGCGGGTACAATGAGCAGTTCTTC.